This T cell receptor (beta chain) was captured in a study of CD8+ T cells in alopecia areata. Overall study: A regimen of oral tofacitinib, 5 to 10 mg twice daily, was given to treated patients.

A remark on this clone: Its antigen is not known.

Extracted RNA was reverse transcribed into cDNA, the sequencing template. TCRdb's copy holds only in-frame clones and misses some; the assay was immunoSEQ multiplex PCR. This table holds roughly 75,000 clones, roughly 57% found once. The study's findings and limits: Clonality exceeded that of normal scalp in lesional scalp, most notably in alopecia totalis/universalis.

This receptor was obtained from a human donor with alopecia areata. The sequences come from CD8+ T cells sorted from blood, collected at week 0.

The CDR3 DNA reads as TGCGCCAGCAGCCAAGGATGGCAGGGGATTACCCAGTACTTC. This gives the protein CASSQGWQGITQYF. V is TRBV4-1 and J is TRBJ2-5; possible D gene TRBD1, 6 bases. The CDR3 is 14 residues long. From germline, CDR1 is MGHRA and CDR2 YSYEKL. Trimming left V 1 base short and J 8 bases short, with 14 bases between.